This TCR beta chain was profiled in a study of T cell repertoires in cytomegalovirus infection. The overall study: Public TCR beta signatures were indicative of both CMV infection and a matching HLA type.

In TCRdb, the reads were re-called with MiXCR into one record per CDR3 protein. The table shows roughly 760,000 distinct CDR3 sequences, with roughly 35% occurring only once. This clonotype was found many times. Its specificity is unknown. Study-wide results and limits: Clonotypes of TCR beta that were HLA-C-restricted and CMV-specific dominated the ex vivo response. Using cumulative public TCR beta family frequency, the authors identified those who carried CMV together with the relevant HLA.

This receptor was identified in a human donor in good health (CMV status not recorded). Some clones in this sample may be carry-over from other donors' samples. The sequencing input was PBMCs.

The CDR3 is CASLSGGFYGYTF. In DNA form, the CDR3 reads TGTGCCAGCTTAAGCGGGGGCTTCTATGGCTACACCTTC. The chain combines TRBV28 with TRBJ1-2; D is perhaps TRBD1 (6 bases). Trimming left V 8 bases short and J 4 bases short, with 14 bases between. The CDR3 is made up of 13 amino acids. CDR1 and CDR2 (germline): MDHEN, SYDVKM.